Sequencing of this T cell receptor (beta chain) was carried out in a study of T cell responses to AZD1222 COVID-19 vaccine. V lost 1 base to trimming and J lost 4 bases; unmatched junction nucleotides: 6. The length of the CDR3 is 15 residues. Germline CDR1 SGHTA, CDR2 FQGNSA. Findings of the study overall: The donor cohort was predominantly white British with a female majority, and clonal diversity may have been underestimated.

Using immunoSEQ multiplex PCR, the repertoire was profiled, and TCRdb retains in-frame clones only, with some absent. The sample includes 95,000 to 150,000 clones, around 92% of them seen just once. The count of this clone is one. Its target is unknown. The chain carries TRBV7-2 and TRBJ2-5; 7 bases match TRBD2. The sample consisted of peripheral blood, taken on day 0 of AZD1222 vaccination. The TCR sequence derives from an adult in good health. CDR3 region: CASSLVGGSGETQYF. CDR3 bases: TGTGCCAGCAGCTTAGTGGGAGGGAGTGGAGAGACCCAGTACTTC.